The 15 T cell receptor beta chains listed next were all sequenced from one sample in a study of Ad26.COV2.S vaccination and SARS-CoV-2 variants. The method was immunoSEQ multiplex PCR; TCRdb's version includes in-frame clones alone and lacks a portion of them. The sample lists about 280,000 clones; about 89% were seen once. Specified treatment: some 20 received Ad26.COV2.S at low or high dose, single or two shots; a few received placebo; per-sample allocation not given. Specimens were obtained on day 63 following the first vaccine or placebo injection. Sequences were derived from peripheral blood, sampled in a trial of Ad26.COV2.S vaccine versus placebo. These receptors were obtained from a person aged 18-60 years who received the Ad26.COV2.S COVID-19 vaccine or a placebo.

This rearrangement joins TRBV27 to TRBJ1-5, with TRBD1 matching over 12 bases. Trimming removed 6 bases from V and 4 bases from J; junction bases left unmatched: 4. The germline gives CDR1 MNHEY, CDR2 SMNVEV (reference sequence). This CDR3 is built from 15 residues. CDR3 loop: CASSGTGGVNQPQHF. CDR3 DNA sequence: TGTGCCAGCAGCGGGACAGGGGGCGTGAATCAGCCCCAGCATTTT.

The genes are TRBV30 and TRBJ1-2, with unresolved D. CDR1 GTSNPN and CDR2 SVGIG come from the germline V gene (reference sequence). With 5 bases removed from V and 4 bases from J, the gap between germline ends came to 11 bases. The CDR3 is 12 residues long. The CDR3 DNA reads as TGTGCCTGGGACCCGGGTTCCTATGGCTACACCTTC. This codes for CAWDPGSYGYTF.

The table lists this clone with a count of one. The gene calls are TRBV18 and TRBJ1-4; maybe TRBD1 (6 bases). The CDR3 contains 14 residues. Germline CDR1 KGHSH, CDR2 LQKENI. V lost 6 bases, J lost 3 bases, and 11 bases lay in between. In nucleotides, the CDR3 is TGTGCCAGCTCCCCCAGGGGACCTAATGAAAAACTGTTTTTT. Translating it yields CASSPRGPNEKLFF.

The V call is TRBV27, the J call TRBJ2-7; TRBD1 matches at 9 bases. This CDR3 is built from 16 residues. J lost 5 bases, V lost 8 bases, and 16 bases had no gene match. CDR1 is MNHEY and CDR2 is SMNVEV in the germline V gene (reference sequence). For the CDR3, the DNA is TGTGCCAGCCGCAGACCCCCGGGACAGGGAAACAACGAGCAGTACTTC. Translation gives CASRRPPGQGNNEQYF.

The rearrangement joins TRBV10-3 to TRBJ2-7, with a possible D match to TRBD1 (7 bases). Germline V gene lookup returns CDR1 ENHRY and CDR2 SYGVKD. The CDR3 is 15 amino acids. The V end lost 3 bases, the J end lost 0 bases, and 12 bases lay between the germline ends. The CDR3 is CAISERRDSSYEQYF. The CDR3 DNA reads TGTGCCATCAGTGAAAGGAGGGACAGCTCCTACGAGCAGTACTTC.

The chain links TRBV29-1 to TRBJ2-7; no firm D call. The germline V gene has CDR1 SQVTM and CDR2 ANQGSEA. This CDR3 has 12 residues. V was trimmed by 7 bases and J by 6 bases, leaving 16 bases between them. The CDR3 here is CSAEILGFEQYF. As DNA, the CDR3 is TGCAGCGCCGAGATCCTCGGGTTCGAGCAGTACTTC.

This clone was seen only once. This chain joins TRBV18 and TRBJ1-1; D may be TRBD1 (6 bases). CDR1 and CDR2 (germline): KGHSH, LQKENI. With 5 bases removed from V and 4 bases from J, the gap between germline ends came to 20 bases. This CDR3 spans 16 amino acids. The DNA for the CDR3 is TGTGCCAGCTCAGCCGGACAGATCGGCCAGGGCACTGAAGCTTTCTTT. This gives the protein CASSAGQIGQGTEAFF.

This clone was observed a single time. This chain links TRBV27 with TRBJ1-1; 10 positions agree with TRBD1. Trimming took 4 bases from V and 5 from J; bases not matched to a gene: 7. The germline gives CDR1 MNHEY, CDR2 SMNVEV (reference sequence). The CDR3 is 15 amino acids. CDR3 sequence: CASSSDRGRRTEAFF. The DNA for the CDR3 is TGTGCCAGCAGTTCTGACAGGGGGCGGCGGACTGAAGCTTTCTTT.

A few counts support this clone. The chain joins TRBV6-2 or TRBV6-3 to TRBJ1-2; possible D gene TRBD1, 5 bases. The V and J ends lost 1 base and 3 bases respectively, with 9 bases between them. The CDR3 runs to 14 residues. CDR1 is MNHEY, CDR2 SVGEGT, per germline. The CDR3 here is CASSYLGDDYGYTF. CDR3 DNA: TGTGCCAGCAGTTACTTAGGGGACGACTATGGCTACACCTTC.

This clone was seen a single time. CDR3 loop: CASSYSPGTGEKLFF. CDR3 in DNA: TGTGCCAGCAGTTACTCGCCAGGGACGGGTGAAAAACTGTTTTTT. The chain uses TRBV6-5 and TRBJ1-4; weak D call: TRBD1 (5 bases). V lost 0 bases to trimming and J lost 7 bases, with 12 bases between them. The germline V gene has CDR1 MNHEY and CDR2 SVGAGI. The CDR3 is made up of 15 amino acids.

The chain carries TRBV3-1 (or the pseudogene TRBV3-2) and TRBJ1-4, with a possible D match to TRBD1 (5 bases). Deletions cut 4 bases from V and 10 bases from J, with 19 bases between. The V gene's germline CDR1 is LGHDT and CDR2 YNNKEL (reference sequence). The CDR3 sequence is 15 residues long. CDR3 region: CASSLGAMYSGKLFF. CDR3 in DNA: TGTGCCAGCAGCCTCGGGGCTATGTATAGTGGAAAACTGTTTTTT.

The chain is built from TRBV6-5 and TRBJ2-1; weak D call: TRBD1 (5 bases). Trimming removed 6 bases from V and 6 bases from J, with 9 bases in between. CDR3 length: 12 residues. The germline CDR1 and CDR2 sequences are MNHEY and SVGAGI. This CDR3 reads CASRGTGNEQFF. DNA of the CDR3: TGTGCCAGCAGGGGAACAGGCAATGAGCAGTTCTTC.

The chain combines TRBV7-9 with TRBJ1-1, with D possibly being TRBD1 (5 bases). Per germline, CDR1 SEHNR and CDR2 FQNEAQ (reference sequence). V lost 5 bases and J 5 bases, leaving 18 bases between the germline ends. This CDR3 region has 15 residues. Here the CDR3 DNA reads TGTGCCAGCAGCCTGGGCGGTACAGGACGAACTGAAGCTTTCTTT. This codes for CASSLGGTGRTEAFF.

V gene TRBV4-1 combines with J gene TRBJ2-7; 13 nucleotides match TRBD2. The CDR3 totals 16 residues. With V trimmed by 5 bases and J by 6 bases, 10 bases remained unmatched. CDR1 MGHRA and CDR2 YSYEKL come from the germline V gene. The DNA of the CDR3 is TGCGCCAGCAGCGGAGGTGGACTAGCGGGAGCAGTCGAGCAGTACTTC. Translating it yields CASSGGGLAGAVEQYF.

The chain employs TRBV24-1 and TRBJ2-4, with a possible D match to TRBD1 (6 bases). The CDR3 is 14 residues long. V shed 7 bases and J shed 2 bases, with 11 bases lying between them. Germline CDR1 and CDR2: KGHDR and SFDVKD. The DNA of the CDR3 is TGTGCCACCAGGCTCGGACAGACCAAAAACATTCAGTACTTC. Translating it yields CATRLGQTKNIQYF.